The entry that follows covers one TCR beta chain sequence. Its specificity is not known. TCRdb called the reads again in MiXCR, with one record for every CDR3 protein. The sample has 650,000 to 900,000 distinct CDR3 sequences, 25% to 30% seen once. The sample comes from a study of T cell repertoires in cytomegalovirus infection. Study results and caveats: CMV carriers having the relevant HLA were flagged by cumulative public TCR beta family frequency.

Germline CDR1 LNHNV, CDR2 YYDKDF (reference sequence). With 5 bases removed from V and 2 bases from J, the gap between germline ends came to 17 bases. The CDR3 is made up of 16 amino acids. This material consisted of cultured CD8+ T cells from PBMCs, taken from culture after CMV antigen stimulation. The TCR sequence derives from a human donor in good health (CMV status not recorded). Some clones in this sample may be carry-over from other donors' samples. The chain combines TRBV15 with TRBJ2-3; TRBD2 is a possible D gene (6 bases). In DNA, the CDR3 is TGTGCCACCAGCTACCCCGGGACTGACAACACAGATACGCAGTATTTT. The encoded protein is CATSYPGTDNTDTQYF. Together with reference TRBV15 and TRBJ2-3, the CDR3 gives the full variable domain: DAMVIQNPRYQVTQFGKPVTLSCSQTLNHNVMYWYQQKSSQAPKLLFHYYDKDFNNEADTPDNFQSRRPNTSFCFLDIRSPGLGDTAMYLCATSYPGTDNTDTQYFGPGTRLTVL.